The 32 T cell receptor beta chains given below trace back to one sample, sequenced in a study of CD8 T cells in ankylosing spondylitis. From the 5' RACE reads, TCRdb called clonotypes with MiXCR, one entry per CDR3 protein. Of roughly 150,000 distinct CDR3 sequences listed, approximately 32% are singletons. Sequencing was carried out using synovial fluid, either unsorted or a sorted T cell fraction (not recorded which). The receptors shown here come from a male donor with ankylosing spondylitis.

This clonotype was seen many times. Here the CDR3 DNA reads TGTGCCAGCAGCAAGAACCGGGACAGTAACGAGCAGTACTTC. Its translation is CASSKNRDSNEQYF. The chain recombines TRBV27 with TRBJ2-7; 7 nucleotides line up with TRBD1. Germline V lookup: CDR1 MNHEY, CDR2 SMNVEV (reference sequence). The CDR3 totals 14 residues. V dropped 6 bases and J dropped 5; count of bases not matched to a gene: 10.

The chain combines TRBV6-1 with TRBJ2-3; 8 bases line up with TRBD2. This CDR3 contains 14 residues. CDR1 and CDR2 from the germline V gene are MNHNS and SASEGT. V lost 8 bases to trimming and J lost 2 bases; unmatched junction nucleotides: 6. For the CDR3, the DNA is TGTGCCAGCTGGCTAGCGGGCCTCACAGATACGCAGTATTTT. Its translation is CASWLAGLTDTQYF.

V and J are TRBV6-6 and TRBJ1-2, with 9 nucleotides matching TRBD1. The CDR3 sequence is 13 residues long. The V gene's germline CDR1 is MNHNY and CDR2 SVGAGI (reference sequence). V lost 7 bases to trimming and J lost 6 bases; unmatched junction nucleotides: 6. CDR3: CASTVDRGDGYTF. In nucleotides, the CDR3 is TGTGCCAGCACCGTGGACAGGGGAGATGGCTACACCTTC.

This clonotype was seen more than once but under ten times. The chain is built from TRBV5-1 and TRBJ2-2, with D maybe TRBD1 (5 bases). The V gene lost 0 bases and the J gene lost 5 bases, with 11 bases spanning the gap. Germline loops: CDR1 SGHRS, CDR2 YFSETQ. The CDR3 runs to 15 residues. For the CDR3, the DNA is TGCGCCAGCAGCTTGGACAGGACCATAACCGGGGAGCTGTTTTTT. Translating it yields CASSLDRTITGELFF.

The sample holds many counts of this clonotype. The rearrangement joins TRBV2 to TRBJ1-3; tentatively, D is TRBD1 (5 bases). Trimming removed 3 bases at V and 2 bases at J, with 8 bases between. CDR1 is SNHLY and CDR2 is FYNNEI in the germline V gene. The CDR3 length is 14 residues. This CDR3 is CASSDRGAGNTIYF. The CDR3 nucleotides are TGTGCCAGCAGTGATCGGGGGGCTGGAAACACCATATATTTT.

V and J are TRBV6-5 and TRBJ2-7; 15 bases agree with TRBD2. V shed 8 bases and J 7 bases; nucleotides not matched to a gene: 0. The CDR3 extends over 12 amino acids. The germline V gene encodes CDR1 MNHEY and CDR2 SVGAGI. CDR3 DNA sequence: TGTGCCAGCGGACTAGCGGGGGGGGAGCAGTACTTC. Protein sequence: CASGLAGGEQYF.

A few counts support this clonotype. The chain employs TRBV10-3 and TRBJ1-1, with a possible D match to TRBD1 (6 bases). Germline lookup yields CDR1 ENHRY and CDR2 SYGVKD. The CDR3 runs 13 residues. The ends were cut back, 2 bases at V and 4 bases at J, with 8 bases in the middle. The chain's CDR3 is CAISEKGVTEAFF. DNA of the CDR3: TGTGCCATCAGTGAGAAGGGGGTCACTGAAGCTTTCTTT.

The chain uses TRBV6-1 and TRBJ1-1, with D tentatively TRBD1 (5 bases). CDR1 is MNHNS and CDR2 is SASEGT in the germline V gene. V lost 7 bases to trimming and J lost 3 bases, with 21 bases between them. CDR3 length: 16 amino acids. The DNA for the CDR3 is TGTGCCAGCAAACCCGGCGGGGGGGGGGTGTACACTGAAGCTTTCTTT. Its translation is CASKPGGGGVYTEAFF.

V is TRBV30 and J is TRBJ1-6, with D hard to call. From germline, CDR1 is GTSNPN and CDR2 SVGIG (reference sequence). The V end was cut by 3 bases, the J end by 4 bases, with 4 bases between. This CDR3 region has 12 residues. The CDR3 DNA sequence: TGTGCCTGGAGAATATATAATTCACCCCTCCACTTT. Translation gives CAWRIYNSPLHF.

The CDR3 is CASSEDEGGGNQPQHF. As DNA, the CDR3 is TGTGCCAGCAGTGAAGACGAGGGTGGGGGCAATCAGCCCCAGCATTTT. The chain carries TRBV2 and TRBJ1-5, with no clear D. The CDR3 contains 16 residues. Deletions cut 1 base from V and 2 bases from J, with 12 bases between. Germline V gene lookup returns CDR1 SNHLY and CDR2 FYNNEI.

The chain combines TRBV28 with TRBJ2-5, with D perhaps matching TRBD2 (6 bases). CDR3 size: 15 residues. Germline loops: CDR1 MDHEN, CDR2 SYDVKM. Trimming took off 5 bases at V and 1 base at J, with 14 bases between the two ends. The CDR3 nucleotides read TGTGCCAGCAGTCCCCGGGGGAATTTCCAAGAGACCCAGTACTTC. Translation gives CASSPRGNFQETQYF.

This rearrangement joins TRBV4-1 to TRBJ2-2; 14 bases match TRBD2. CDR3 size: 16 residues. The germline CDR1 and CDR2 sequences are MGHRA and YSYEKL. CDR3 DNA: TGCGCTACAGGGGGGCGGACTAGCGGGAGGACCGGGGAGCTGTTTTTT. Amino acid sequence: CATGGRTSGRTGELFF.

The table lists this clonotype with many counts. V usage is TRBV9 and J usage is TRBJ1-6, with D perhaps TRBD1 (5 bases). Per the germline V gene, CDR1 is SGDLS and CDR2 is YYNGEE. The length of the CDR3 is 15 residues. V gave up 0 bases and J gave up 7 bases, with 11 bases separating them. For the CDR3, the DNA is TGTGCCAGCAGCGTAGGACAGTCCGGAAATTCACCCCTCCACTTT. Amino acids: CASSVGQSGNSPLHF. Looking up the rest from reference TRBV9 and TRBJ1-6 gives the full variable domain: DSGVTQTPKHLITATGQRVTLRCSPRSGDLSVYWYQQSLDQGLQFLIQYYNGEERAKGNILERFSAQQFPDLHSELNLSSLELGDSALYFCASSVGQSGNSPLHFGNGTRLTVT.

This clonotype turned up a few times. The CDR3 nucleotides are TGTGCCAGCATAAAACAGGGGGGGCAGAACGAGCAGTACTTC. It specifies CASIKQGGQNEQYF. The chain joins TRBV28 to TRBJ2-7; maybe TRBD1 (8 bases). The CDR3 sequence is 14 residues long. Germline V gene lookup returns CDR1 MDHEN and CDR2 SYDVKM. With 7 bases removed from V and 5 bases from J, the gap between germline ends came to 18 bases.

This clonotype appeared a few times. CDR3 sequence (DNA): TGTGCCAGCAGTGAAGGTCAGGGACTAAGCACAGATACGCAGTATTTT. Encoded protein: CASSEGQGLSTDTQYF. V usage is TRBV6-1 and J usage is TRBJ2-3; 7 nucleotides match TRBD2. V lost 1 base to trimming and J lost 0 bases; unmatched junction nucleotides: 4. Germline CDR1 is MNHNS and CDR2 is SASEGT. This CDR3 contains 16 residues.

In nucleotides, the CDR3 is TGCAGTGCTCCCGGGTCCGGCGAGACCCAGTACTTC. Translating it yields CSAPGSGETQYF. V is TRBV20-1 and J is TRBJ2-5; no firm D call. The germline gives CDR1 DFQATT, CDR2 SNEGSKA (reference sequence). CDR3 length: 12 amino acids. Trimming took 5 bases from V and 5 from J, leaving 12 bases between them.

The chain has TRBV13 and TRBJ1-2; 9 bases fit TRBD1. With V trimmed by 7 bases and J by 5 bases, 11 bases remained unmatched. Germline V CDR1 and CDR2: PRHDT, FYEKMQ (reference sequence). The CDR3 is made up of 15 amino acids. The CDR3 protein is CASTPTQGARYGYTF. The CDR3 DNA reads as TGTGCCAGCACTCCGACACAGGGGGCGCGATATGGCTACACCTTC.

This clonotype was recorded only once. The chain links TRBV7-2 to TRBJ1-1; D not certain. The CDR3 is made up of 13 amino acids. Germline V lookup: CDR1 SGHTA, CDR2 FQGNSA. With 3 bases removed from V and 1 base from J, the gap between germline ends came to 6 bases. CDR3 nucleotide sequence: TGTGCCAGCAGCTTTCAACAGAACACTGAAGCTTTCTTT. Translating gives CASSFQQNTEAFF.

This clonotype has only a few counts. The chain recombines TRBV5-8 with TRBJ1-5, with 8 bases aligning to TRBD1. The V gene end was trimmed by 4 bases and the J gene end by 6 bases; junction bases not matched to a gene: 9. CDR1 SGHTS and CDR2 YDEGEE come from the germline V gene. The CDR3 covers 15 residues. CDR3 sequence (DNA): TGTGCCAGCAGCCGGACAGGGCCGGCAGCTCAGCCCCAGCATTTT. Protein sequence: CASSRTGPAAQPQHF.

The V gene is TRBV4-2, the J gene TRBJ1-4; D gene unclear. The ends were cut back, 1 base at V and 7 bases at J, with 7 bases in the middle. This CDR3 is built from 13 residues. The germline V gene encodes CDR1 LGHNA and CDR2 YNFKEQ. The CDR3 reads CASSQVNGEKLFF. CDR3 bases: TGTGCCAGCAGCCAAGTAAACGGTGAAAAACTGTTTTTT.

This clonotype was recorded a few times. This chain uses TRBV4-1 with TRBJ1-2; no reliable D call. The V end lost 0 bases, the J end lost 2 bases, and 7 bases lay between the germline ends. Germline values: CDR1 MGHRA, CDR2 YSYEKL. This CDR3 comprises 14 residues. In DNA form, the CDR3 reads TGCGCCAGCAGCCAAGAGGTGTTGAACTATGGCTACACCTTC. Residues: CASSQEVLNYGYTF.

In this sample, this clonotype turned up a few times. The chain uses TRBV7-3 and TRBJ2-5; 12 bases fit TRBD2. V lost 1 base, J lost 4 bases, and 7 bases stayed unmatched. CDR1 SGHTA and CDR2 FQGTGA come from the germline V gene. CDR3 size: 17 residues. CDR3 protein: CASSLRPSGGAIETQYF. The CDR3 DNA is TGTGCCAGCAGCTTAAGGCCTAGCGGGGGGGCCATAGAGACCCAGTACTTC.

This chain joins TRBV28 and TRBJ2-2; D is unclear. This CDR3 comprises 13 residues. The germline V gene encodes CDR1 MDHEN and CDR2 SYDVKM. Trimming shortened V by 8 bases and J by 2 bases, and 9 bases separated the two germline ends. CDR3 sequence reads: CASWSENTGELFF. The CDR3, as DNA: TGTGCCAGCTGGTCGGAAAACACCGGGGAGCTGTTTTTT.

The V and J genes are TRBV7-9 and TRBJ2-2, with D unclear. CDR3 length: 16 residues. The germline CDR1 and CDR2 sequences are SEHNR and FQNEAQ (reference sequence). V was shortened by 4 bases and J by 1 base, with 13 bases between the two germline ends. DNA for the CDR3: TGTGCCAGCAGCTCAACAGAATCTTTGAACACCGGGGAGCTGTTTTTT. This gives the protein CASSSTESLNTGELFF.

In its sample, this clonotype was seen once. The chain recombines TRBV24-1 with TRBJ2-2, with 7 bases fitting TRBD1. The CDR3 sequence is 15 residues long. CDR1 and CDR2 from the germline V gene are KGHDR and SFDVKD. V shed 9 bases and J 2 bases; nucleotides not matched to a gene: 8. CDR3 DNA sequence: TGTGCCACCGGGGCCAGGGACAGAAACACCGGGGAGCTGTTTTTT. Translation gives CATGARDRNTGELFF.

The J gene is TRBJ1-2, the V gene TRBV29-1, with TRBD1 identical over 9 bases. CDR3 length equals 17 residues. Per germline, CDR1 SQVTM and CDR2 ANQGSEA. J gave up 2 bases and V 6 bases, and 16 bases lay outside the gene matches. Here the CDR3 reads CSVPKGQGGLGNYGYTF. CDR3 sequence (DNA): TGCAGCGTCCCTAAGGGACAGGGAGGTCTCGGGAACTATGGCTACACCTTC.

The chain employs TRBV11-3 and TRBJ2-3; TRBD2 is a possible D gene (6 bases). V lost 3 bases, J lost 5 bases, and 9 bases lay in between. Germline CDR1 and CDR2: SGHNT and YENEEA. The CDR3 is 13 amino acids. The CDR3 protein is CASSFGGVDTQYF. In DNA, the CDR3 is TGTGCCAGCAGCTTCGGAGGGGTAGATACGCAGTATTTT.

About this clonotype: One end of the junction does not line up with germline, which may come from a read error. The rearrangement uses TRBV7-2 and TRBJ2-3; D not certain. The V gene's germline CDR1 is SGHTA and CDR2 FQGNSA. This CDR3 contains 15 residues. The CDR3 protein is CASSLSLLSTDTRYF. In DNA, the CDR3 is TGTGCCAGCAGCTTAAGCCTCTTGAGCACAGATACGCGGTATTTT.

This chain connects TRBV7-6 to TRBJ2-7; D gene ambiguous. The CDR3 consists of 13 residues. The ends were cut back, 1 base at V and 3 bases at J, with 7 bases in the middle. The germline V gene encodes CDR1 SGHVS and CDR2 FNYEAQ. The CDR3: CASSLEAHYEQYF. As DNA, the CDR3 is TGTGCCAGCAGCTTAGAGGCACACTACGAGCAGTACTTC.

A few counts support this clonotype. This sequence joins TRBV6-1 and TRBJ1-5; D unclear. The germline V and J ends were trimmed by 8 bases and 0 bases, with 11 bases remaining between them. The CDR3 extends over 14 amino acids. Germline V lookup: CDR1 MNHNS, CDR2 SASEGT. The CDR3 DNA reads TGTGCCAGCTTGGAGCTATATAGCAATCAGCCCCAGCATTTT. It yields the protein CASLELYSNQPQHF.

V and J are TRBV7-2 and TRBJ1-1; D remains ambiguous. This CDR3 contains 14 residues. V shed 0 bases and J shed 4 bases, with 9 bases lying between them. The V gene's germline CDR1 is SGHTA and CDR2 FQGNSA. The CDR3 region is CASSLAGLGTEAFF. The DNA of the CDR3 is TGTGCCAGCAGCTTAGCAGGGTTGGGCACTGAAGCTTTCTTT.

The chain links TRBV5-1 to TRBJ1-1; no reliable D call. Germline assignment: CDR1 SGHRS and CDR2 YFSETQ. The CDR3 is made up of 14 amino acids. V was shortened by 4 bases and J by 2 bases, with 12 bases between the two germline ends. The CDR3 nucleotides read TGCGCCAGCAGCGTGTACAGTGATAACACTGAAGCTTTCTTT. Residues: CASSVYSDNTEAFF.